The 19 T cell receptor beta chains below all came from one sample that was sequenced in a study of graft-versus-host responses after intestinal transplantation. Assay used: immunoSEQ multiplex PCR; TCRdb lists only in-frame clones, some missing. The sample lists nearly 45,000 clones; more than 85% were seen once. The starting material was PBMCs, obtained 524 days after transplant. All receptors derive from a human patient who received an intestinal transplant, so some T cells may come from the graft donor.

This clone appeared a single time. This chain uses TRBV7-8 with TRBJ2-7; D gene unclear. V lost 3 bases, J lost 1 base, and 13 bases lay in between. This CDR3 is 15 amino acids long. Germline-derived CDR1 and CDR2 are SGHVS and FQNEAQ. The CDR3 protein is CASSFFVQTSYEQYF. The CDR3 bases are TGTGCCAGCAGCTTCTTCGTTCAGACTTCCTACGAGCAGTACTTC. Using reference TRBV7-8 and TRBJ2-7 for the parts outside the CDR3, the full variable domain is GAGVSQSPRYKVAKRGQDVALRCDPISGHVSLFWYQQALGQGPEFLTYFQNEAQLDKSGLPSDRFFAERPEGSVSTLKIQRTQQEDSAVYLCASSFFVQTSYEQYFGPGTRLTVT.

The chain is built from TRBV7-8 and TRBJ2-3; the D is unclear. This CDR3 contains 15 residues. CDR1 and CDR2 from the germline V gene are SGHVS and FQNEAQ. V was trimmed by 4 bases and J by 0 bases, leaving 11 bases between them. The CDR3 spells CASSSRPLSTDTQYF. CDR3 in DNA: TGTGCCAGCAGCTCCCGGCCCCTTAGCACAGATACGCAGTATTTT.

The chain combines TRBV7-9 with TRBJ2-3; 7 positions match TRBD1. The CDR3 totals 14 residues. V was clipped by 5 bases and J by 4 bases; unmatched bases: 6. Germline CDR1 and CDR2: SEHNR and FQNEAQ (reference sequence). CDR3 loop: CASSPDRAADTQYF. CDR3 nucleotides: TGTGCCAGCAGCCCCGACAGGGCCGCAGATACGCAGTATTTT.

This rearrangement joins TRBV11-1 to TRBJ2-7; either TRBD1 or TRBD2 may fit D (7 bases each). Per germline, CDR1 SGHAT and CDR2 FQDESV (reference sequence). This CDR3 region has 14 residues. V was clipped by 3 bases and J by 4 bases, with 13 bases between them. CDR3 loop: CASSLVRGGYEQYF. In nucleotides, the CDR3 is TGTGCCAGCAGCTTGGTCAGGGGGGGATACGAGCAGTACTTC.

The CDR3 DNA reads as TGTGCCAGCAGCTGGGGAGACTCCTACGAGCAGTACTTC. It codes for CASSWGDSYEQYF. The V gene is TRBV11-3, the J gene TRBJ2-5; D is perhaps TRBD2 (5 bases). The end of the DNA is better explained by TRBJ2-7, so the J call may be wrong. This CDR3 contains 13 residues. The V gene's germline CDR1 is SGHNT and CDR2 YENEEA.

The chain uses TRBV19 and TRBJ2-3; D may match TRBD1 or TRBD2 (5 bases each). The CDR3 spans 18 residues. Germline V CDR1 and CDR2: LNHDA, SQIVND (reference sequence). With 3 bases removed from V and 2 bases from J, the gap between germline ends came to 21 bases. CDR3 bases: TGTGCCAGTAGTATCCTGGCGCCACTCCTCGGGGCCACAGATACGCAGTATTTT. Translation gives CASSILAPLLGATDTQYF.

Remarks on this clone: At one end the junction does not follow the germline gene, possibly because of a read error. The rearrangement links TRBV12-5 to TRBJ2-3; D not resolved. The CDR3 length is 11 residues. Germline assignment: CDR1 LGHNT and CDR2 FRNRAP. This chain's CDR3 is CASGLADTQYF. The CDR3 region has the DNA TGTGCTAGTGGGTTGGCAGATACGCAGTATTTT.

The chain joins TRBV19 to TRBJ2-1; D is uncertain. Germline V lookup: CDR1 LNHDA, CDR2 SQIVND (reference sequence). The germline V and J ends were trimmed by 0 bases and 8 bases, with 5 bases remaining between them. This CDR3 spans 12 amino acids. CDR3 in DNA: TGTGCCAGTAGTATAGAGCGCCATGAGCAGTTCTTC. Translating gives CASSIERHEQFF.

The genes are TRBV7-9 and TRBJ2-3; D perhaps matches TRBD2 (6 bases). This CDR3 comprises 12 residues. CDR1 is SEHNR, CDR2 FQNEAQ, per germline (reference sequence). V shed 8 bases and J shed 6 bases, with 12 bases lying between them. CDR3 region: CASGRTMDTQYF. The CDR3 region has the DNA TGTGCCAGCGGGAGGACCATGGATACGCAGTATTTT.

This clone was seen a single time. This rearrangement joins TRBV6-5 to TRBJ2-7, with no clear D. Trimming pared 6 bases from V and 4 bases from J, leaving 16 bases between. Germline CDR1 and CDR2: MNHEY and SVGAGI. There are 14 residues in the CDR3. The CDR3 sequence: CASSPRSVGYEQYF. Here the CDR3 DNA reads TGTGCCAGCAGCCCCCGTTCAGTAGGGTACGAGCAGTACTTC.

This sequence joins TRBV6-4 and TRBJ2-1; 13 positions match TRBD2. V lost 3 bases to trimming and J lost 4 bases; unmatched junction nucleotides: 6. Germline V lookup: CDR1 MRHNA, CDR2 SNTAGT. The CDR3 is made up of 17 amino acids. This CDR3 reads CASSEGLAGMGYNEQFF. DNA of the CDR3: TGTGCCAGCAGTGAGGGACTAGCGGGAATGGGGTACAATGAGCAGTTCTTC.

The CDR3 DNA sequence: TGTGCCATCAGTGAGGGGACAGGGGAAGCTTTCTTT. Encoded protein: CAISEGTGEAFF. The chain employs TRBV10-3 and TRBJ1-1; the match to TRBD1 covers 9 bases. Trimming removed 2 bases from V and 8 bases from J; junction bases left unmatched: 0. The CDR3 runs to 12 residues. Germline V CDR1 and CDR2: ENHRY, SYGVKD.

This sequence joins TRBV30 and TRBJ2-6; 8 bases are a match to TRBD1. The CDR3 contains 13 residues. V trimming: 8 bases; J trimming: 4 bases; junction bases outside the gene matches: 4. CDR1 is GTSNPN, CDR2 SVGIG, per germline (reference sequence). In DNA, the CDR3 is TGTGCCACGACAGGGGCCGGGGCCAACGTCCTGACTTTC. This gives the protein CATTGAGANVLTF.

This clone appeared a few times. V usage is TRBV20-1 and J usage is TRBJ1-1; no definite D call. Trimming removed 7 bases at V and 5 bases at J, with 8 bases between. CDR1 is DFQATT, CDR2 SNEGSKA, per germline (reference sequence). The CDR3 runs 10 residues. In DNA form, the CDR3 reads TGCAGTGTTAGGTTGACTGAAGCTTTCTTT. Translated: CSVRLTEAFF.

For this clone: The junction does not match germline at one end; this may be a read error. The chain is built from TRBV7-7 and TRBJ2-7, with TRBD2 matching 14 bases. This CDR3 spans 15 amino acids. Per the germline V gene, CDR1 is SSHAT and CDR2 is FNYEAQ (reference sequence). The CDR3 sequence: CASSLGTSGSYEQYF. CDR3 sequence (DNA): TGTGCTAGCAGCTTGGGGACTAGCGGGAGCTACGAGCAGTACTTC.

This clone was seen just once. The rearrangement joins TRBV28 to TRBJ2-5, with D possibly being TRBD2 (6 bases). The CDR3 sequence is 12 residues long. V lost 3 bases and J lost 4, with 6 bases in between. Per germline, CDR1 MDHEN and CDR2 SYDVKM. The CDR3 nucleotides read TGTGCCAGCAGTTTCGGGGGAGAGACCCAGTACTTC. This sequence encodes CASSFGGETQYF.

The chain couples TRBV27 to TRBJ1-5; possible D gene TRBD1, 5 bases. Looked up from germline, CDR1 is MNHEY and CDR2 is SMNVEV (reference sequence). With 4 bases removed from V and 7 bases from J, the gap between germline ends came to 14 bases. CDR3 size: 14 residues. This CDR3 is CASSSGGDFQPQHF. The CDR3 nucleotides read TGTGCCAGCAGTTCTGGAGGGGATTTCCAGCCCCAGCATTTT.

The gene calls are TRBV5-6 and TRBJ1-5, with 7 bases identical to TRBD1. The V and J ends lost 2 bases and 2 bases, in that order; junction bases with no gene match: 13. Germline CDR1 and CDR2: SGHDT and YYEEEE. CDR3 length equals 18 residues. The CDR3 is CASSLSSRGLVGNQPQHF. In DNA, the CDR3 is TGTGCCAGCAGCTTATCTTCGAGGGGGCTTGTAGGCAATCAGCCCCAGCATTTT. Together with reference TRBV5-6 and TRBJ1-5, the CDR3 gives the full variable domain: DAGVTQSPTHLIKTRGQQVTLRCSPKSGHDTVSWYQQALGQGPQFIFQYYEEEERQRGNFPDRFSGHQFPNYSSELNVNALLLGDSALYLCASSLSSRGLVGNQPQHFGDGTRLSIL.

This clone was detected once. The gene calls are TRBV4-1 and TRBJ2-3; maybe TRBD2 (6 bases). V lost 3 bases, J lost 6 bases, and 19 bases lay in between. The V gene's germline CDR1 is MGHRA and CDR2 YSYEKL. The CDR3 covers 16 residues. The CDR3, as DNA: TGCGCCAGCAGCCATGACGCGGGGCGCCTGGGGGATACGCAGTATTTT. Protein sequence: CASSHDAGRLGDTQYF.